These 5 T cell receptor beta chains came from one sample sequenced in a study of cytomegalovirus exposure and HLA in healthy donors. The PCR made use of 60 Vbeta and 13 Jbeta primers. Sequenced by immunoSEQ multiplex PCR; TCRdb stores in-frame clones only, minus some. This table holds more than 120,000 clones, 70% to 85% found once. The material sequenced was PBMCs. The receptors stem from a male donor in good health and CMV-seronegative.

This chain uses TRBV18 with TRBJ1-2; D call uncertain. The CDR3 consists of 14 residues. Germline-derived CDR1 and CDR2 are KGHSH and LQKENI. V was pared by 3 bases and J by 4 bases, with 12 bases between. The CDR3 here is CASSPYPLLYGYTF. CDR3 DNA sequence: TGTGCCAGCTCACCGTATCCCCTTCTCTATGGCTACACCTTC.

The J gene is TRBJ2-5, the V gene TRBV27, with D possibly being TRBD1 (5 bases). The CDR3 length is 17 residues. In germline, CDR1 is MNHEY, CDR2 SMNVEV (reference sequence). V lost 8 bases, J lost 5 bases, and 27 bases lay in between. In nucleotides, the CDR3 is TGTGCCAGCTCCCAATTGCAGGGTCGAGTCTCACGGGAGACCCAGTACTTC. This sequence encodes CASSQLQGRVSRETQYF.

The chain's CDR3 is CSVETDRGQETQYF. The CDR3 DNA reads as TGCAGCGTTGAAACGGACAGGGGACAAGAGACCCAGTACTTC. This chain joins TRBV29-1 and TRBJ2-5, with 9 bases fitting TRBD1. With 2 bases clipped from V and 2 bases from J, the junction kept 3 bases outside the gene matches. This CDR3 spans 14 amino acids. CDR1 and CDR2 from the germline V gene are SQVTM and ANQGSEA.

The CDR3 reads CASSQGTGVAETQYF. CDR3 bases: TGCGCCAGCAGCCAAGGCACAGGAGTTGCAGAGACCCAGTACTTC. The chain combines TRBV4-3 with TRBJ2-5; maybe TRBD1 (5 bases). Germline CDR1 reads LGHNA; CDR2 reads YSLEER. CDR3 size: 15 residues. The ends were cut back, 1 base at V and 4 bases at J, with 13 bases in the middle.

The chain joins TRBV7-2 to TRBJ2-3, with TRBD2 as a possible D gene (5 bases). Trimming shortened V by 5 bases and J by 0 bases, and 12 bases separated the two germline ends. The CDR3 loop spans 15 amino acids. CDR1 and CDR2 (germline): SGHTA, FQGNSA. The CDR3 region is CASSTIASSTDTQYF. In DNA form, the CDR3 reads TGTGCCAGCAGCACAATAGCGTCTAGCACAGATACGCAGTATTTT.